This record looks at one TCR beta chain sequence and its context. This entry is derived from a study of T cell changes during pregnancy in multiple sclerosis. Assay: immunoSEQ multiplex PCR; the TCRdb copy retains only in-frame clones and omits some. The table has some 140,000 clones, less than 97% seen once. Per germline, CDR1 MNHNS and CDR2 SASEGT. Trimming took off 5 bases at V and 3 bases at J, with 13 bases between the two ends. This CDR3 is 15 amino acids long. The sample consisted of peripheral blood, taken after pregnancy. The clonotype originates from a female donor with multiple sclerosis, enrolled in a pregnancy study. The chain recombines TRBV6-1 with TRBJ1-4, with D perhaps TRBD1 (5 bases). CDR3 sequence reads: CASSQGRGPNEKLFF. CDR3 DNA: TGTGCCAGCAGTCAAGGAAGGGGCCCTAATGAAAAACTGTTTTTT.